This T cell receptor (beta chain) was sequenced for a study of identifying expanded T cells in peripheral blood (dated by TCRdb to between 2018 and 2021). Turning to the overall study: Technical replicates were generated by sequencing separate aliquots of the same genomic DNA pool, and four replicates were compared pairwise. Broader findings and caveats from the paper: Both the number of clones called differentially abundant and the false-positive rate were significantly reduced by the beta-binomial model across all healthy-donor time intervals. Between technical replicates the binomial model flagged about 1.2 differentially abundant clones, whereas over around 2 weeks the binomial model flagged about 15 and over about four weeks roughly 20. For all healthy donors, the variance in clone template counts between approximately two-week samples rose significantly as total template count increased. The authors expected that over much longer intervals, such as months to years, biological variance in healthy repertoires might increase even further.

Notes on this clone: There is no known antigen for this receptor. Base-call qualities are not available, and no considerably larger clone is one nucleotide away.

No immune events such as infections were documented for the healthy donors during the collection period. Blood repertoires from healthy donors were used as a training cohort for calibrating time-dependent variance in a beta-binomial model of differential abundance of T-cell clones. The training cohort included approximately ten healthy donors, of whom 3 were female and 7 were male. The donors were between roughly 29 and 70 years old, with an average age of approximately 45 years. Obtained from a commercial supplier, whole blood was collected from each healthy donor at three time points set two weeks apart. For immunosequencing, genomic DNA was extracted from unsorted whole blood. V is pared back by 6 bases and J by 0 bases, with 11 bases lying between the germline termini. For CDR1 and CDR2, the germline V gene (reference sequence) lists MNHEY and SMNVEV. From the cysteine through the phenylalanine, the CDR3 covers 14 amino acids. Solely the CDR3 DNA is kept, with 42 bases framed from the first base.

TCRbeta CDR3 regions were profiled with the immunoSEQ Assay using bias-controlled multiplex PCR amplification of genomic DNA. The study's own analysis went as follows. To quantify the absolute abundance of each unique TCRbeta CDR3 region, the sequences were collapsed and filtered. Two models were used to test differential abundance: a binomial model (Fisher-equivalent) and a beta-binomial model that adds time-dependent variance fitted from healthy donors. Clones with fewer than 5 combined templates were removed, and a clone was called differentially abundant if the clone's Benjamini-Hochberg FDR was below 0.01. Beta-binomial variance was modeled as a function of total template count across the two samples using the form v = (b*log(k)+a)^2. TCRdb holds this immuneACCESS table with in-frame rearrangements only. Some clones are missing; in checked studies, unresolved V genes explain under half, and the rest has no known cause. The V and J calls and the clone size are those of that table, but D and trimming were determined from the DNA. This sample lists about 130,000 clones; roughly 90% were detected once. The ten largest account for 7.5% to 8.5% of the sample.

The sample taken for sequencing was blood. The receptor was isolated from a person aged 18 to 69 in good health. The sequence joins TRBV27 to TRBJ1-1, with the D gene uncertain. The nucleotides read TGTGCCAGCAGCCCCGTTTCGGTGAACACTGAAGCTTTCTTT. It specifies CASSPVSVNTEAFF.